This T cell receptor (beta chain) originates from a study of blood T cells in healthy people across ages. Study-wide results and limits: Estimates of total diversity, which came from one million sequenced T cells, were considered to be underestimates. Older age went with lower TCR beta diversity per million T cells, in a roughly linear way.

This CDR3 contains 14 residues. Germline values: CDR1 MNHEY, CDR2 SMNVEV (reference sequence). Each sample yielded at least 5 micrograms of PBMC total RNA. This clonotype was recorded a few times. What it recognizes is unknown. Mismatch with germline at one junction end may stem from a read error. Next came a second PCR, run for about 6 to 11 cycles, which used a sample-barcoded 5' primer along with a J-beta primer mix. TCRdb reprocessed the 5' RACE reads via MiXCR and lists one record per CDR3 protein. Here the sample spans about 1,500,000 distinct CDR3 sequences, approximately 30% being singletons. This chain joins TRBV27 and TRBJ2-7; D is unclear. The source is a woman in her twenties or thirties in good health. Sample: blood. The CDR3 reads CACSYIQRLYEQYF. In DNA form, the CDR3 reads TGTGCCTGCAGTTATATCCAGAGACTGTACGAGCAGTACTTC.